This T cell receptor beta chain was recovered during a study of shared clonotypes between healthy human individuals. TCRdb's copy holds only in-frame clones and misses some; the assay was immunoSEQ multiplex PCR. The sample yields 2 million or so clones, roughly 94% seen once. Germline V CDR1 and CDR2: SGHAT, FQNNGV. V gave up 1 base and J gave up 1 base, with 5 bases separating them. The CDR3 extends over 15 amino acids. As concerns this clone: In the same sample, other DNA sequences code for this CDR3.

The material sequenced was naive CD4+ T cells sorted from blood. Sample subset: CD45RA+ positively selected. The rearrangement joins TRBV11-2 to TRBJ2-6, with D hard to call. The clonotype originates from a man younger than 35 in good health. The CDR3 DNA follows: TGTGCCAGCAGCTTAGGCGTTTCTGGGGCCAACGTCCTGACTTTC. Its translation is CASSLGVSGANVLTF.